This T cell receptor (beta chain) was identified during a study of blood T cell repertoires in COVID-19. Study-wide background: The study drew acute and convalescent COVID-19 samples from the United States, Italy and Spain. PBMCs, B-cell-depleted T cells, or T cells were the source of the cDNA or gDNA that made up the material.

The length of the CDR3 is 13 residues. V was clipped by 9 bases and J by 3 bases; unmatched bases: 5. Germline V gene lookup returns CDR1 SNHLY and CDR2 FYNNEI. This clone appeared a single time. Some clones are missing from TCRdb's copy, which holds only in-frame ones; the method was immunoSEQ multiplex PCR. The sample lists 170,000 or so clones, 85% to 90% occurring once. The sequencing input was peripheral blood. The source of this sequence is a middle-aged man with active or convalescent COVID-19. J is TRBJ2-7 and V is TRBV2, with 10 bases lining up with TRBD1. DNA of the CDR3: TGTGCCAGGGGGACAGGGGTTATCTACGAGCAGTACTTC. This encodes CARGTGVIYEQYF. The entire variable domain, with the rest obtained from reference TRBV2 and TRBJ2-7, is as follows: EPEVTQTPSHQVTQMGQEVILRCVPISNHLYFYWYRQILGQKVEFLVSFYNNEISEKSEIFDDQFSVERPDGSNFTLKIRSTKLEDSAMYFCARGTGVIYEQYFGPGTRLTVT.